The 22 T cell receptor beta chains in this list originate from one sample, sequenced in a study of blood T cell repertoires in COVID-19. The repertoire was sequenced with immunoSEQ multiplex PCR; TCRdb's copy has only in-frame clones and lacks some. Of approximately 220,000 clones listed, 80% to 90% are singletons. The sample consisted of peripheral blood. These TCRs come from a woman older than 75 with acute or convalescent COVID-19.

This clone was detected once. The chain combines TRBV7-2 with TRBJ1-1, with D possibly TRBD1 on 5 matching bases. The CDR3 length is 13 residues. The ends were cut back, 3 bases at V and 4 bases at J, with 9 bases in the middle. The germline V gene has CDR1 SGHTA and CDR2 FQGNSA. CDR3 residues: CASSLWGGTEAFF. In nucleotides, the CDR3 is TGTGCCAGCAGCTTGTGGGGGGGCACTGAAGCTTTCTTT. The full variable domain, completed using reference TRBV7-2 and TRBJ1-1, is GAGVSQSPSNKVTEKGKDVELRCDPISGHTALYWYRQSLGQGLEFLIYFQGNSAPDKSGLPSDRFSAERTGGSVSTLTIQRTQQEDSAVYLCASSLWGGTEAFFGQGTRLTVV.

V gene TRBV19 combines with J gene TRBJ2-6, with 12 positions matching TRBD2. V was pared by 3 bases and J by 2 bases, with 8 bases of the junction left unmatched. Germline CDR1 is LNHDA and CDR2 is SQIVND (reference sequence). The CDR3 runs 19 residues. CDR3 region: CASSILASGGATGANVLTF. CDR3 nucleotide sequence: TGTGCCAGTAGTATTCTGGCTAGCGGGGGGGCAACTGGGGCCAACGTCCTGACTTTC.

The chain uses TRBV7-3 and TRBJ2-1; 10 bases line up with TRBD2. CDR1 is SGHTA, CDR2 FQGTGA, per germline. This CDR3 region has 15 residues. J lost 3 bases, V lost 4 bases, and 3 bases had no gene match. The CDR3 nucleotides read TGTGCCAGCAGCTCAGGACTAGCGGTCTACAATGAGCAGTTCTTC. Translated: CASSSGLAVYNEQFF.

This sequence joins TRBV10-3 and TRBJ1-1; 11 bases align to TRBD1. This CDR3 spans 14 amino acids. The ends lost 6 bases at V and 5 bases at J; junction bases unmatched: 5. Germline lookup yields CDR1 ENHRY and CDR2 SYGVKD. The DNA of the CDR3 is TGTGCCATCAGGGTGGACAGGGGGCTGACTGAAGCTTTCTTT. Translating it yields CAIRVDRGLTEAFF.

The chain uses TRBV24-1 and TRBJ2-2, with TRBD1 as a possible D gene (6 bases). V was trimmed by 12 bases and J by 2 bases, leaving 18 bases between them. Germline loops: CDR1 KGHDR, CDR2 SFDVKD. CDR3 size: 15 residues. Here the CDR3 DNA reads TGTGCCGAGCCATTGGGCAGGGGAAACACCGGGGAGCTGTTTTTT. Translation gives CAEPLGRGNTGELFF.

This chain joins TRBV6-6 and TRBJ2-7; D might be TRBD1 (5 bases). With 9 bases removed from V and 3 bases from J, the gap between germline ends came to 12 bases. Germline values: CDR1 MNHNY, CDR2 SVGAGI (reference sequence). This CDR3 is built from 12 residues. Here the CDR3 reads CASRVGDYEQYF. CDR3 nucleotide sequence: TGTGCCAGTCGGGTAGGGGACTACGAGCAGTACTTC.

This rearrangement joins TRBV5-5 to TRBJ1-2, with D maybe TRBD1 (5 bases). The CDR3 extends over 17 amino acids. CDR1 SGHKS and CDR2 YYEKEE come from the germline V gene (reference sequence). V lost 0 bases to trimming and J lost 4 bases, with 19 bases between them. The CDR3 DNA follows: TGTGCCAGCAGCTTGGCTCCGACAGCCGGCTATGTCTATGGCTACACCTTC. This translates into CASSLAPTAGYVYGYTF. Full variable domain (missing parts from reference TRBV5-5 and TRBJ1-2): DAGVTQSPTHLIKTRGQQVTLRCSPISGHKSVSWYQQVLGQGPQFIFQYYEKEERGRGNFPDRFSARQFPNYSSELNVNALLLGDSALYLCASSLAPTAGYVYGYTFGSGTRLTVV.

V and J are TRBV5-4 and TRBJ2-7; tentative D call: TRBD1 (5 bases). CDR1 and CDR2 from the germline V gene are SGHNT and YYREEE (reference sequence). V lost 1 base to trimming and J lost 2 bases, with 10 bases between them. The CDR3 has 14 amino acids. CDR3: CASSLSWGPYEQYF. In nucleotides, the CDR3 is TGTGCCAGCAGCTTGTCATGGGGCCCCTACGAGCAGTACTTC.

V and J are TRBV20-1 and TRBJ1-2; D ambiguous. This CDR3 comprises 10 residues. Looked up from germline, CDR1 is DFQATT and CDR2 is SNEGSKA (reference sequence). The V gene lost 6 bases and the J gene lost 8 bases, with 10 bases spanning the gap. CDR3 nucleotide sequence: TGCAGTGCCTTAACGGGGGGCTACACCTTC. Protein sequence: CSALTGGYTF.

The CDR3 loop is CASSPEGPNGSPLHF. Written as DNA, the CDR3 is TGTGCCAGCTCACCAGAGGGTCCGAACGGGTCACCCCTCCACTTT. The chain carries TRBV18 and TRBJ1-6; D call uncertain. CDR3 length: 15 residues. Trimming stripped 2 bases from V and 10 bases from J, with 15 bases between. Germline V gene data show CDR1 as KGHSH and CDR2 as LQKENI.

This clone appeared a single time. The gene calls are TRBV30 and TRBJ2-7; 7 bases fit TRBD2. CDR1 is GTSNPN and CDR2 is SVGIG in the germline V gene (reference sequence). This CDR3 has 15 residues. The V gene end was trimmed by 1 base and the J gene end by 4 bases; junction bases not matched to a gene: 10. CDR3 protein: CAWSAGLAEVYEQYF. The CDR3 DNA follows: TGTGCCTGGAGTGCCGGGCTAGCGGAAGTGTACGAGCAGTACTTC.

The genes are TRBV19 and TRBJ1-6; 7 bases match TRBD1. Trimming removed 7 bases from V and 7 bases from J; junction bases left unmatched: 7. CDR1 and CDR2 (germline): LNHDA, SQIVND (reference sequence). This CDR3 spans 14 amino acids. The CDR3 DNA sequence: TGTGCCAGTAAGGCCCGGGACAGAAATTCACCCCTCCACTTT. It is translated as CASKARDRNSPLHF.

CDR3 loop: CASSLAGGNTEAFF. For the CDR3, the DNA is TGTGCCAGCAGCTTAGCTGGAGGGAACACTGAAGCTTTCTTT. V and J are TRBV7-8 and TRBJ1-1; D call uncertain. The CDR3 totals 14 residues. The V gene lost 0 bases and the J gene lost 1 base, with 6 bases spanning the gap. Germline CDR1 is SGHVS and CDR2 is FQNEAQ.

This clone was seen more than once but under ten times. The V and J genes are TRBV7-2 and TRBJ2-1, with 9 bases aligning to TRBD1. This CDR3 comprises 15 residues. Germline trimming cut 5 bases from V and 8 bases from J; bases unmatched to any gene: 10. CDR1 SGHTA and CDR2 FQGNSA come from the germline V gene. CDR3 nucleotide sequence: TGTGCCAGCAGCAAAACGGGACAGGGTTTCGATGAGCAGTTCTTC. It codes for CASSKTGQGFDEQFF.

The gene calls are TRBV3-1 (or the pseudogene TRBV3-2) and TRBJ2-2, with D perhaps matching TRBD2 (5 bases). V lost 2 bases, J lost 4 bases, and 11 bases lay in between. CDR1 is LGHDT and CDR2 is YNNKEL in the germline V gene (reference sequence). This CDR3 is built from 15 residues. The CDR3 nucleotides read TGTGCCAGCAGCCAAAGCGGAACGCTCACCGGGGAGCTGTTTTTT. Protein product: CASSQSGTLTGELFF.

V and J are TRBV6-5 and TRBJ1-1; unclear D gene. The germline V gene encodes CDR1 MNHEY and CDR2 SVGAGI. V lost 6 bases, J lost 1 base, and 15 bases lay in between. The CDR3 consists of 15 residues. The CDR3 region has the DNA TGTGCCAGCAGGATTGACGGGGTGGGGAACACTGAAGCTTTCTTT. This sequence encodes CASRIDGVGNTEAFF.

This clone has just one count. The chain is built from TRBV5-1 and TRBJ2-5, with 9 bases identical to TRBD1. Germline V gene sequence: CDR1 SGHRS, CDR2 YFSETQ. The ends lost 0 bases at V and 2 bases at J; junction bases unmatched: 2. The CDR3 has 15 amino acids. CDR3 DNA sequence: TGCGCCAGCAGCTTGGGTGGACAGGGGCAAGAGACCCAGTACTTC. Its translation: CASSLGGQGQETQYF.

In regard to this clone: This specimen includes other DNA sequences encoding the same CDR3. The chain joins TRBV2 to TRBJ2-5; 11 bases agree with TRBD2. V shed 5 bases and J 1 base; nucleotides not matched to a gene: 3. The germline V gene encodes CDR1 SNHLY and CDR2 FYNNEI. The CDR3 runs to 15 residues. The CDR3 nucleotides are TGTGCCAGCAGTTTAGCGGGAGGGCCCCAAGAGACCCAGTACTTC. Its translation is CASSLAGGPQETQYF.

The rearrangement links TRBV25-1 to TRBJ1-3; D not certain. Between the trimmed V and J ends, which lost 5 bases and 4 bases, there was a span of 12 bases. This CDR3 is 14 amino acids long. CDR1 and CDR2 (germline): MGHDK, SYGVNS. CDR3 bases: TGTGCCAGCAGTCTCGGCGGGTTAGGAAACACCATATATTTT. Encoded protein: CASSLGGLGNTIYF.

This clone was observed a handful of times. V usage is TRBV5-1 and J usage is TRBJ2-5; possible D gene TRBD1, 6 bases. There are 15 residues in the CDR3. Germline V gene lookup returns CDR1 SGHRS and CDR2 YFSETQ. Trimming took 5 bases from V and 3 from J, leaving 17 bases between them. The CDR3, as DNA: TGCGCCAGCAGTGAACAGGGATCTCAGAAAGAGACCCAGTACTTC. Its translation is CASSEQGSQKETQYF.

The CDR3 sequence: CASSALRQVPSTDTQYF. As DNA, the CDR3 is TGTGCCAGCAGTGCCCTCCGGCAGGTCCCTAGCACAGATACGCAGTATTTT. The V and J genes are TRBV6-1 and TRBJ2-3; D is undetermined. Germline values: CDR1 MNHNS, CDR2 SASEGT. The CDR3 covers 17 residues. V lost 4 bases and J lost 0, with 17 bases in between.

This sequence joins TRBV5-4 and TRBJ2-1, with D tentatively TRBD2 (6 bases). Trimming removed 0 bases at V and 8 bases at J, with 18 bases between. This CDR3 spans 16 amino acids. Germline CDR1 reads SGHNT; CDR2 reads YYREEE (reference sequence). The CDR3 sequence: CASSLVGSAGGDEQFF. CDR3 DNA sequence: TGTGCCAGCAGCTTGGTGGGCTCCGCCGGAGGGGATGAGCAGTTCTTC.